This entry is about one T cell receptor beta chain. In this sample, this clonotype turned up once. Which antigen it targets is not known. The record has no base qualities; no much larger clone is one base away. A single read counts as weak evidence. The sample comes from a study of CD8 T cells in Susac syndrome (dated by TCRdb to between 2019 and 2020). About the full investigation: Repertoire sequencing was used to test whether CD8+ T cell activation and differentiation in Susac syndrome was antigen driven. Here is what the overall study found, with its caveats: The TCR sequencing and HLA analysis was acknowledged to have included a relatively small number of individuals.

Trimmed from V: 5 bases; trimmed from J: 0 bases; junction bases lacking a gene match: 7. CDR3 length: 16 amino acids, cysteine to phenylalanine. Only the CDR3 region is kept as DNA, spanning 48 bases read in frame from base 1. Based on the germline V gene, the CDR1 and CDR2 sequences are SGHVS and FQNEAQ. RNA was extracted using the RNeasy kit, and about 0.5 to 1 ug of the RNA was reverse transcribed with random hexamers. The immunoSEQ multiplex PCR assay, which covers 54 Vbeta and 13 Jbeta segments, was used to amplify TCR beta CDR3 regions. PCR amplification bias was corrected by using a synthetic template baseline for primer optimization and computational correction. The authors' analysis ran thus. Reads were annotated to V, D and J genes according to IMGT and were analyzed with immunoSEQ Analyzer, with only productive sequences retained. Clonality was computed as one minus Shannon entropy normalized by log2 of the number of productive unique sequences. For each patient and control, public and private clones were evaluated within the 100 most prevalent clones. Susac-specific clones were defined as absent from healthy and MS cohorts, over a thousand published viral clones and other ImmuneACCESS disease sequences. The raw public reads went through TCRdb reprocessing: fastp at Q25, MiXCR clone calling, in-frame beta chains kept. Rows matching on CDR3 protein sequence are summarized as one entry with the most common DNA and genes. The V and J calls reflect TCRdb's pipeline rather than the authors' work. The table for this sample lists more than 150,000 distinct CDR3 sequences; about 90% of them were counted only once. The ten largest clones capture roughly 0.08% of the sample.

Peripheral blood CD8+ and CD4+ T cells from healthy donors, Susac syndrome patients and multiple sclerosis patients were profiled using high-throughput TCR beta sequencing. Healthy donors were age- and sex-matched controls. Bulk CD8+ and CD4+ T cells were purified by magnetic negative isolation, whereas CD8+ TEMRA cells were enriched by FACS. Blood was drawn into EDTA tubes, processed within 24 hours, and PBMCs were isolated by density gradient centrifugation. PBMCs destined for TCR sequencing were cryopreserved in liquid nitrogen and later thawed in a 37 °C water bath. A purity of at least 90% was achieved for sorted or isolated CD4+, CD8+ and CD8+ TEMRA cells.

Specimen: CD4+ T cells from PBMCs. The TCR originated in a human donor in good health. The chain is assembled from TRBV7-8 and TRBJ1-3; 7 junctional bases match TRBD1. This receptor carries the CDR3 CASSQGQPFSGNTIYF. The DNA sequence follows: TGTGCCAGCAGCCAGGGACAGCCTTTCTCTGGAAACACCATATATTTT.